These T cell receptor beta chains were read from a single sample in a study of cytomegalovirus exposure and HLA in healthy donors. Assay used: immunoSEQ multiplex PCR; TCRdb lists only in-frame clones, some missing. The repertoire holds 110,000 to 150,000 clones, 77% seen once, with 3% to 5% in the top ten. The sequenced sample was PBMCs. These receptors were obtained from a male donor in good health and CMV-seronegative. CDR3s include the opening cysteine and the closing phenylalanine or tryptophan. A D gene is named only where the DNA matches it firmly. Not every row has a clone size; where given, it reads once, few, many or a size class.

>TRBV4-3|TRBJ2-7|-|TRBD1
TGCGCCAGCAGCCAAGGTACCGGGACAGGGGTCTACGAGCAGTACTTC
CASSQGTGTGVYEQYF
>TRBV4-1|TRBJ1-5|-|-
TGCGCCAGCAGCCGGCAACAGGGACAGCCCCAGCATTTT
CASSRQQGQPQHF
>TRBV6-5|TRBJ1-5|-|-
TGTGCCAGCAGCATAGACGGGACAAATCAGCCCCAGCATTTT
CASSIDGTNQPQHF
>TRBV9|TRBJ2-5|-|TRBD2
TGTGCCAGCAGCTCTGGGAGCGGGGGGGCTGGAGAGACCCAGTACTTC
CASSSGSGGAGETQYF
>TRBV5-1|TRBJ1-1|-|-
TGCGCCAGCAGCTCCTACAGGTTCCCCTCCACTGAAGCTTTCTTT
CASSSYRFPSTEAFF
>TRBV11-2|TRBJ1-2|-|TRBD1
TGTGCCAGCAGCTCGTGGACAGGGGTAGACTATGGCTACACCTTC
CASSSWTGVDYGYTF
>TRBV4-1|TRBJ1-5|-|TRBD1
TGCGCCAGCAGCCTAACGGGACAGACCAATCAGCCCCAGCATTTT
CASSLTGQTNQPQHF
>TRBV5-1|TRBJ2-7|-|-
TGCGCCAGCAGCGCCGAGGTCTACGAGCAGTACTTC
CASSAEVYEQYF
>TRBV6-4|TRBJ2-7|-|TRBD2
TGTGCCAGCAGTGACTCGGGATACTCTAGCGGGGCTAGTAGCTCCTACGAGCAGTACTTC
CASSDSGYSSGASSSYEQYF
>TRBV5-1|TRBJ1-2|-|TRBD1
TGCGCCAGCAGCTTGTTAGTTGTACAGGGGGATGGCTACACCTTC
CASSLLVVQGDGYTF
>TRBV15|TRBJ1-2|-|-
TGTGCCACCAGGACACGCCAGAACTATGGCTACACCTTC
CATRTRQNYGYTF
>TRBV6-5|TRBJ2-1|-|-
TGTGCCAGCAGTTACGGGGGGTCCTACAATGAGCAGTTCTTC
CASSYGGSYNEQFF
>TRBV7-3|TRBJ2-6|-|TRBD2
TGTGCCAGCGGGGGGGGCTCTGGGGCCAACGTCCTGACTTTC
CASGGGSGANVLTF
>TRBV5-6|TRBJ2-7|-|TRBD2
TGTGCCAGCAGCTGGGGACTAGCGGGAGGGTCTTACGAGCAGTACTTC
CASSWGLAGGSYEQYF
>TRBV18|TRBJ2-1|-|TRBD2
TGTGCCAGCTCACCAAGGGGACTAGCGGGCTCCTACAATGAGCAGTTCTTC
CASSPRGLAGSYNEQFF
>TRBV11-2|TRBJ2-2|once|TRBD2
TGTGCCAGCAGCTTAGGGGGACTAAACACCGGGGAGCTGTTTTTT
CASSLGGLNTGELFF
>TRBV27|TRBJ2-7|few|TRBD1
TGTGCCAGCAGTTTATTCCCCCAACAGGGGTACGAGCAGTACTTC
CASSLFPQQGYEQYF
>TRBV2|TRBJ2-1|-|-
TGTGCCAGCAGTGAAGCGTCTAGCGTGGGTTATGAGCAGTTCTTC
CASSEASSVGYEQFF
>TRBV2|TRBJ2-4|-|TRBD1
TGTGCCAGGTCCCGGGACAGGGGAAACATTCAGTACTTC
CARSRDRGNIQYF
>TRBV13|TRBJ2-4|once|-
TGTGCCAGCAGCTTATCAGGGTCCCCTAACAGTCAGTACTTC
CASSLSGSPNSQYF
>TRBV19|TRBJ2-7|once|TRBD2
TGTGCCAGTAGTAGCCGGGGGGACTACGAGCAGTACTTC
CASSSRGDYEQYF
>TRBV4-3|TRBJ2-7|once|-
TGCGCCAGCAGCCAAGATCTTTTGAGGGTCTCCTACGAGCAGTACTTC
CASSQDLLRVSYEQYF
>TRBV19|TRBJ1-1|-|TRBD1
TGTGCCAGTAGTTCAGGGGGCTTCAACACTGAAGCTTTCTTT
CASSSGGFNTEAFF
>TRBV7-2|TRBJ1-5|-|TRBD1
TGTGCCAGCAGCCGAGACAGGGGGCTTAGGAATCAGCCCCAGCATTTT
CASSRDRGLRNQPQHF
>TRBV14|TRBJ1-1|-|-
TGTGCCAGCAGCCAAGTCCAGGGGACCACTGAAGCTTTCTTT
CASSQVQGTTEAFF
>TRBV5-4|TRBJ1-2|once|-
TGTGCCAGCAGCTTGGCTCGCGGGGATCATGGCTACACCTTC
CASSLARGDHGYTF
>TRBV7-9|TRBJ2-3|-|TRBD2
TGTGCCAGCAGCCTCCTAGCGGGGAGCACAGATACGCAGTATTTT
CASSLLAGSTDTQYF
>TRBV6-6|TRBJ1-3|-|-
TGTGCCAGCACCCCGACAGTACCTGGAAACACCATATATTTT
CASTPTVPGNTIYF
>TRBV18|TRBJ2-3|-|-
TGTGCCAGCTCACTGGCGGGGCCCCTCTCTACAGATACGCAGTATTTT
CASSLAGPLSTDTQYF
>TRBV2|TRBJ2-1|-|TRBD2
TGTGCCACAACAGATCCTGGGGAGCGGGGCAATGAGCAGTTCTTC
CATTDPGERGNEQFF
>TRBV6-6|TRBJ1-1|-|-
TGTGCCAGCATCAGACAGAGCATGAACACTGAAGCTTTCTTT
CASIRQSMNTEAFF
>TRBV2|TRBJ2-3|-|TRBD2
TGTGCCAGCATAGGACTAGCCCATCGCACAGATACGCAGTATTTT
CASIGLAHRTDTQYF
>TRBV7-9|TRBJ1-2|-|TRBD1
TGTGCCAGCAACCCGGGAGGGGGCGAAGAAAACTATGGCTACACCTTC
CASNPGGGEENYGYTF
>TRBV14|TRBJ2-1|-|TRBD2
TGTGCCAGCAGCCATCGCGGGGGTCGCAATGAGCAGTTCTTC
CASSHRGGRNEQFF
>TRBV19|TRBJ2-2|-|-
TGTGCCAGTAGTAGGGCGGGACAGTACACCGGGGAGCTGTTTTTT
CASSRAGQYTGELFF
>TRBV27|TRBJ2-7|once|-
TGTGCCATCCATCCGAGCCACGAGCAGTACTTC
CAIHPSHEQYF
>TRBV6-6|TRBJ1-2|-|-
TGTGCCAGCAGCAATGGAGGGGAGGGCTACACCTTC
CASSNGGEGYTF
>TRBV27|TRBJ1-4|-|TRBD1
TGTGCCAGCAGTTTTTCAGGGGGCGATGTTGAAAAACTGTTTTTT
CASSFSGGDVEKLFF
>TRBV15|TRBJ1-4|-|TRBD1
TGTGCCACCAGCAGAGATGGGACAGATAATGAAAAACTGTTTTTT
CATSRDGTDNEKLFF
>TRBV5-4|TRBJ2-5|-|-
TGTGCCAGCAGCTTGGGACAAGGGGTAGAGACCCAGTACTTC
CASSLGQGVETQYF
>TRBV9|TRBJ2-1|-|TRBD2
TGTGCCAGCAGCGTAGATTTAGGCACCAATAGCGGGGTGCAGTTCTTC
CASSVDLGTNSGVQFF
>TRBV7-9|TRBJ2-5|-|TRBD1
TGTGCCAGCAGCAAATCCGGGACAGGGGTTGGAGAGACCCAGTACTTC
CASSKSGTGVGETQYF
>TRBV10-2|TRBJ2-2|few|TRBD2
TGCGCCAGCAGTGTTCCTAGCGGGAGCCGCACCGGGGAGCTGTTTTTT
CASSVPSGSRTGELFF
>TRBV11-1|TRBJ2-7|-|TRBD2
TGTGCCAGCAGACTAGCGGGGGCTACGGGCGAGCAGTACTTC
CASRLAGATGEQYF
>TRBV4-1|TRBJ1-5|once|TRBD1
TGCGCCAGCAGCCAATCACAGGGGTTTATGAATCAGCCCCAGCATTTT
CASSQSQGFMNQPQHF
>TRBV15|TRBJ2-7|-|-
TGTGCCACCAGCAGATCTAGTAGCTACGAGCAGTACTTC
CATSRSSSYEQYF
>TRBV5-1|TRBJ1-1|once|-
TGCGCCAGCAGCTTGGGACAGCAGACTGAAGCTTTCTTT
CASSLGQQTEAFF
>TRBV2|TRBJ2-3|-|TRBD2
TGTGCCAGCGCGGGGGTAGAAAGCACAGATACGCAGTATTTT
CASAGVESTDTQYF
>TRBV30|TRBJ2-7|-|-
TGTGCCTGGAGTGTCGGCGGTATCTACGAGCAGTACTTC
CAWSVGGIYEQYF
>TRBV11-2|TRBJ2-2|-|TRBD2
TGTGCCAGCAGCTCTCGGACTAGCGGGGGGAAGACGAGCACCGGGGAGCTGTTTTTT
CASSSRTSGGKTSTGELFF
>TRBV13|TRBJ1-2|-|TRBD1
TGTGCCAGCAGCTTGGACAGGGGCCCCTATGGCTACACCTTC
CASSLDRGPYGYTF
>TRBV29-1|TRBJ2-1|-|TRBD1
TGCAGCGTTGAAGACCCCGGGACAGCTATTGAGCAGTTCTTC
CSVEDPGTAIEQFF
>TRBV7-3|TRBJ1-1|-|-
TGTGCCAGCAGCTTAATGCCGACTGAGAACACTGAAGCTTTCTTT
CASSLMPTENTEAFF
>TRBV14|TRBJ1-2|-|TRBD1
TGTGCCAGCAGCCAAGGGGACAGGCCTTCCTATGGCTACACCTTC
CASSQGDRPSYGYTF
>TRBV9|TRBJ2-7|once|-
TGTGCCAGCAGCCCCCTAGCGCCGAGCTCCTACGAGCAGTACTTC
CASSPLAPSSYEQYF
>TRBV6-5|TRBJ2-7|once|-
TGTGCCAGCAGTTACTCCGCAGAGCCAGGGGCCTACGAGCAGTACTTC
CASSYSAEPGAYEQYF
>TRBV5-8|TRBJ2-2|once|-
TGTGCCAGCAGCCGCCATAGAAACACCGGGGAGCTGTTTTTT
CASSRHRNTGELFF
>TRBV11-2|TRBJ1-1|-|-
TGTGCCAGCAGCTTAGCCGGGGGGAGAAGCACTGAAGCTTTCTTT
CASSLAGGRSTEAFF